The sequence of this T cell receptor beta chain was determined in a study of T cells after yellow fever vaccination. Study-wide context: With SMART-Seq v4 Ultra Low Input, the fractions containing low cell numbers were prepared. General study points: Post-booster repertoires again held most primary-vaccination clones (roughly 95% CD4, over 80% CD8). Repertoires obtained by FACS sorting could include abundant clonotypes that entered as contaminants from the bulk population.

This CDR3 comprises 16 residues. The germline V gene encodes CDR1 KGHSH and CDR2 LQKENI. Trimming at V came to 3 bases and at J to 4 bases, leaving 11 bases not matched to a gene. The study made its TCR cDNA through 5'RACE template switching. That step introduced a universal primer site along with UMIs. TCRdb ran MiXCR on the 5' RACE reads and lists one entry per CDR3 protein. The sample yields roughly 160,000 distinct CDR3 sequences, under 7.5% seen once. This clonotype was seen a handful of times. Its antigen is undetermined. The clonotype comes from a man aged 18 to 29 who received the YFV17D yellow fever vaccine. Here the sequenced sample was CD4+ T cells sorted from PBMCs, taken less than 6 days after the first yellow fever vaccination. The V call is TRBV18, the J call TRBJ1-1; 7 positions match TRBD1. CDR3 DNA: TGTGCCAGCTCACCGCAAAGGGGGCGAAGCGGCACTGAAGCTTTCTTT. This translates into CASSPQRGRSGTEAFF.